The rows below give T cell receptor beta chains drawn from one sample of a study of cytomegalovirus exposure and HLA in healthy donors. The method was immunoSEQ multiplex PCR; TCRdb's version includes in-frame clones alone and lacks a portion of them. The sample lists about 190,000 clones; roughly 75% were seen once. Material for sequencing was PBMCs. Every receptor here comes from a man aged 30 to 45 in good health and CMV-seropositive. CDR3s include the opening cysteine and the closing phenylalanine or tryptophan. Each record gives: V gene, clone size, J gene, D gene, CDR3 protein, CDR3 DNA. The D gene is left open where the match is weak. Clone size is shown for a subset of rows, as once, few, many or a class of expanded clone.

>TRBV9|-|TRBJ2-7|TRBD1
CASSVGGTGLYEQYF
TGTGCCAGCAGCGTAGGGGGGACAGGGCTCTACGAGCAGTACTTC
>TRBV11-2|-|TRBJ1-2|-
CASSFLPYWRFGYTF
TGTGCCAGCAGCTTTTTGCCCTATTGGCGGTTTGGCTACACCTTC
>TRBV10-3|-|TRBJ2-7|TRBD2
CAILRLAGTSYEQYF
TGTGCCATCCTACGACTAGCGGGGACGTCCTACGAGCAGTACTTC
>TRBV9|few|TRBJ2-7|TRBD2
CASSVGVGAGSDEQYF
TGTGCCAGCAGCGTAGGAGTGGGAGCGGGAAGTGACGAGCAGTACTTC
>TRBV15|-|TRBJ2-1|TRBD2
CATSVRTSFDEQFF
TGTGCCACCAGCGTACGGACTAGCTTCGATGAGCAGTTCTTC
>TRBV30|-|TRBJ1-5|-
CAWAQQGYQPQHF
TGTGCCTGGGCCCAACAGGGTTATCAGCCCCAGCATTTT
>TRBV4-1|-|TRBJ1-4|-
CASSQEEGRGELFF
TGCGCCAGCAGCCAAGAAGAGGGGCGGGGCGAACTGTTTTTT
>TRBV25-1|few|TRBJ2-5|TRBD2
CASSAGGGWRETQYF
TGTGCCAGCAGCGCGGGCGGGGGATGGCGAGAGACCCAGTACTTC
>TRBV29-1|-|TRBJ1-2|TRBD1
CSVGLDRVSGYTF
TGCAGCGTAGGACTCGACAGGGTCAGTGGCTACACCTTC
>TRBV5-4|-|TRBJ2-7|TRBD2
CASSPRTSGSINEQYF
TGTGCCAGCAGCCCAAGGACTAGCGGGAGTATCAACGAGCAGTACTTC
>TRBV7-8|-|TRBJ2-4|-
CASSLFGSAKNIQYF
TGTGCCAGCAGCTTATTCGGGAGCGCCAAAAACATTCAGTACTTC
>TRBV11-2|once|TRBJ1-2|-
CASSLDYTAGYTF
TGTGCCAGCAGCTTAGATTACACAGCTGGCTACACCTTC
>TRBV28|few|TRBJ2-5|TRBD1
CASSGAGQGSLQETQYF
TGTGCCAGCAGTGGGGCGGGACAGGGGTCCCTTCAAGAGACCCAGTACTTC
>TRBV25-1|-|TRBJ2-4|-
CASSTGQAGDIQYF
TGTGCCAGCAGTACGGGCCAGGCCGGGGACATTCAGTACTTC
>TRBV4-3|-|TRBJ1-2|-
CASSQAGRGWGYTF
TGCGCCAGCAGCCAAGCGGGCAGGGGATGGGGCTACACCTTC
>TRBV14|-|TRBJ2-5|TRBD2
CASSQGLAHQETQYF
TGTGCCAGCAGCCAAGGACTAGCGCACCAAGAGACCCAGTACTTC
>TRBV27|-|TRBJ1-2|TRBD1
CASWALDREGNGYTF
TGTGCCAGCTGGGCACTGGACAGGGAAGGAAATGGCTACACCTTC
>TRBV28|-|TRBJ2-5|-
CASSNTGGQETQYF
TGTGCCAGCAGTAACACAGGCGGTCAAGAGACCCAGTACTTC
>TRBV2|-|TRBJ2-6|-
CASSVSGWGGANVLTF
TGTGCCAGCAGTGTTTCAGGGTGGGGTGGGGCCAACGTCCTGACTTTC
>TRBV6-5|-|TRBJ1-5|-
CASSHTGIQPQHF
TGTGCCAGCAGTCACACAGGGATTCAGCCCCAGCATTTT
>TRBV7-9|-|TRBJ2-5|-
CASSLTPGEETQYF
TGTGCCAGCAGCTTAACCCCAGGGGAAGAGACCCAGTACTTC
>TRBV30|-|TRBJ2-7|TRBD1
CAWSPGQGLTYEQYF
TGTGCCTGGAGCCCTGGACAGGGGCTAACCTACGAGCAGTACTTC
>TRBV7-3|-|TRBJ2-7|-
CASSLNGQTYEQYF
TGTGCCAGCAGCTTAAACGGACAGACCTACGAGCAGTACTTC
>TRBV14|-|TRBJ2-1|-
CASSQADEQFF
TGTGCCAGCAGCCAAGCGGATGAGCAGTTCTTC
>TRBV2|once|TRBJ2-2|-
CASSPPRGTGELFF
TGTGCCAGCAGCCCCCCGCGAGGCACCGGGGAGCTGTTTTTT
>TRBV18|-|TRBJ2-7|TRBD1
CASSPPQGVTNEQYF
TGTGCCAGCTCACCCCCACAGGGGGTAACGAACGAGCAGTACTTC
>TRBV30|few|TRBJ1-2|-
CAWRLALRFGGYGYTF
TGTGCCTGGAGACTGGCCCTCCGGTTCGGAGGCTATGGCTACACCTTC
>TRBV4-3|-|TRBJ2-3|-
CASSLGTPWGDTQYF
TGCGCCAGCAGCCTCGGGACTCCCTGGGGGGATACGCAGTATTTT
>TRBV7-3|-|TRBJ2-3|-
CASSLVGTSTDTQYF
TGTGCCAGCAGCTTGGTCGGGACTAGCACAGATACGCAGTATTTT
>TRBV7-2|-|TRBJ2-1|-
CASTPAGPSMVNEQFF
TGTGCCAGCACCCCCGCGGGGCCTAGCATGGTGAATGAGCAGTTCTTC
>TRBV14|few|TRBJ2-5|-
CASSQGARETQYF
TGTGCCAGCAGCCAAGGAGCTCGAGAGACCCAGTACTTC
>TRBV29-1|-|TRBJ1-2|TRBD1
CSVGGTDYGYTF
TGCAGCGTTGGAGGGACAGACTATGGCTACACCTTC
>TRBV7-2|-|TRBJ2-7|-
CASSFINRAYEQYF
TGTGCCAGCAGCTTTATTAACAGGGCCTACGAGCAGTACTTC